The entry below gives a single TCR beta chain sequence along with its context. The antigen remains unidentified. Distinct nucleotide sequences in the sample also encode this CDR3. Between the trimmed V and J ends, which lost 2 bases and 4 bases, there was a span of 8 bases. There are 13 residues in the CDR3. Germline CDR1 MNHEY, CDR2 SVGAGI. The sample originates from a study of graft-versus-host responses after intestinal transplantation. Study-wide background: Transplantation in recipients was multivisceral, liver-intestinal, or isolated intestinal. Every recipient underwent anti-thymocyte globulin induction, then tacrolimus and steroids for two to four years.

TCRdb keeps only in-frame clones here, not all; method: immunoSEQ multiplex PCR. The table records under 150,000 clones, approximately 95% of them present only once. The study's findings and limits: Graft-versus-host to host-versus-graft clonal ratios in allografts were high in patients with graft-donor T cell macrochimerism. Investigators detected GvH clones in recipient marrow, with some emerging earlier in ileum or blood.

This clonotype was obtained from a human donor who received an intestinal transplant. The specimen comprised unstimulated CD8+ T cells sorted from spleen or lymph node cells, sampled before intestinal transplant. The chain recombines TRBV6-5 with TRBJ1-2; no firm D call. The CDR3: CASSYGQSYGYTF. CDR3 nucleotide sequence: TGTGCCAGCAGTTACGGGCAAAGCTATGGCTACACCTTC.